This T cell receptor (beta chain) is from a study of OX40 agonist ivuxolimab in advanced cancers. The study's findings and limits: Expanded peripheral T cell antigen specificity was not determined.

The CDR3 is 12 residues long. CDR1 and CDR2 (germline): SEHNR, FQNEAQ (reference sequence). This clone has a single count. Its specificity is unknown. At one end, the junction sequence differs from germline, possibly due to a read error. Only in-frame clones appear in the TCRdb table, and some are missing; sequencing was by immunoSEQ multiplex PCR. Altogether about 80,000 clones are present, 88% being singletons, with the ten largest covering approximately 0.47%. Material: CD4+ or CD8+ T cells sorted from blood, obtained in a trial of the OX40 agonist ivuxolimab. V usage is TRBV7-9 and J usage is TRBJ1-2; D perhaps matches TRBD1 (5 bases). This sequence was found in an adult with an advanced solid tumor such as melanoma, head and neck, liver or kidney cancer. CDR3 nucleotide sequence: TGTGCCAGCAGCTTCCAAATAACAGGCGCCGTCTTC. It translates to CASSFQITGAVF.